A single sample is the source of the 22 T cell receptor beta chains below, sequenced in a study of blood T cell repertoires in COVID-19. Here immunoSEQ multiplex PCR was the method, and the copy in TCRdb shows in-frame clones only, minus some. The top ten hold around 7.5% of the sample, which has some 200,000 clones, more than 70% seen once. What was sequenced was peripheral blood. The receptor set was obtained from a woman in her sixties or seventies with acute or convalescent COVID-19.

This chain links TRBV15 with TRBJ2-3; tentatively, D is TRBD2 (5 bases). V dropped 6 bases and J dropped 6 bases, with 10 bases sitting between them. Germline CDR1 and CDR2: LNHNV and YYDKDF (reference sequence). The CDR3 is 12 amino acids. The CDR3 nucleotides are TGTGCCACCAGTTGGTGGGAGGATACGCAGTATTTT. Encoded protein: CATSWWEDTQYF.

V usage is TRBV19 and J usage is TRBJ1-5; D is perhaps TRBD1 (6 bases). The length of the CDR3 is 17 residues. The germline CDR1 and CDR2 sequences are LNHDA and SQIVND (reference sequence). Deletions cut 0 bases from V and 6 bases from J, with 18 bases between. The CDR3 reads CASSIDAGAGVVQPQHF. Here the CDR3 DNA reads TGTGCCAGTAGTATAGATGCTGGAGCAGGGGTGGTTCAGCCCCAGCATTTT.

This clone was counted a few times. CDR3 region: CASRGQVNNYGYTF. CDR3 in DNA: TGTGCCAGCCGTGGACAGGTTAATAACTATGGCTACACCTTC. The chain is built from TRBV19 and TRBJ1-2, with 7 bases identical to TRBD1. Germline V gene sequence: CDR1 LNHDA, CDR2 SQIVND (reference sequence). V shed 9 bases and J 1 base; nucleotides not matched to a gene: 8. This CDR3 spans 14 amino acids.

In this sample, this clone turned up a few times. The V gene is TRBV9, the J gene TRBJ1-3, with 9 bases aligning to TRBD1. J was trimmed by 1 base and V by 0 bases; bases with no gene match: 2. Per germline, CDR1 SGDLS and CDR2 YYNGEE. This CDR3 spans 16 amino acids. In DNA form, the CDR3 reads TGTGCCAGCAGCGTAGAGGGACAGGGATCTGGAAACACCATATATTTT. It is translated as CASSVEGQGSGNTIYF.

CDR3 amino acids: CASSFSSGANVLTF. The CDR3 bases are TGTGCCAGCAGCTTCTCTTCGGGGGCCAACGTCCTGACTTTC. V is TRBV7-9 and J is TRBJ2-6; D is undetermined. CDR1 SEHNR and CDR2 FQNEAQ come from the germline V gene (reference sequence). The CDR3 covers 14 residues. V was clipped by 3 bases and J by 4 bases, with 7 bases between them. Full variable domain (remainder filled in from reference TRBV7-9 and TRBJ2-6): DTGVSQNPRHKITKRGQNVTFRCDPISEHNRLYWYRQTLGQGPEFLTYFQNEAQLEKSRLLSDRFSAERPKGSFSTLEIQRTEQGDSAMYLCASSFSSGANVLTFGAGSRLTVL.

The V and J genes are TRBV6-5 and TRBJ1-2; TRBD1 is a possible D gene (5 bases). The CDR3 covers 15 residues. The germline CDR1 and CDR2 sequences are MNHEY and SVGAGI. Trimming stripped 6 bases from V and 4 bases from J, with 18 bases between. The CDR3 DNA follows: TGTGCCAGCAGGACGACAGATTATAAAATCTATGGCTACACCTTC. Its protein is CASRTTDYKIYGYTF.

This chain links TRBV5-5 with TRBJ2-6; tentatively, D is TRBD1 (6 bases). Trimming pared 4 bases from V and 1 base from J, leaving 12 bases between. This CDR3 contains 16 residues. Germline-derived CDR1 and CDR2 are SGHKS and YYEKEE (reference sequence). The CDR3 protein is CASSHFQGSGANVLTF. CDR3 coding DNA: TGTGCCAGCAGCCACTTTCAGGGGTCTGGGGCCAACGTCCTGACTTTC.

The chain recombines TRBV5-1 with TRBJ2-5, with D hard to call. The V gene lost 0 bases and the J gene lost 4 bases, with 13 bases spanning the gap. The CDR3 has 15 residues. Germline CDR1 SGHRS, CDR2 YFSETQ. DNA of the CDR3: TGCGCCAGCAGCTTGGGAGGTTCCGCCCTAGAGACCCAGTACTTC. Its translation: CASSLGGSALETQYF.

The V gene is TRBV7-6, the J gene TRBJ1-1; D remains unclear. Germline V gives CDR1 SGHVS, CDR2 FNYEAQ. The CDR3 contains 15 residues. The V gene lost 5 bases and the J gene lost 5 bases, with 18 bases spanning the gap. As DNA, the CDR3 is TGTGCCAGCAGCCCACGACACGGAAGGGAGACTGAAGCTTTCTTT. This sequence encodes CASSPRHGRETEAFF.

V is TRBV9 and J is TRBJ2-7; the D gene is possibly TRBD2 (6 bases). Trimming pared 4 bases from V and 3 bases from J, leaving 14 bases between. This CDR3 is 14 amino acids long. Germline CDR1 and CDR2: SGDLS and YYNGEE. The CDR3 reads CASSPIGAGYEQYF. CDR3 DNA sequence: TGTGCCAGCAGCCCCATAGGAGCGGGCTACGAGCAGTACTTC.

The rearrangement uses TRBV5-1 and TRBJ1-2, with TRBD1 identical over 11 bases. Germline CDR1 reads SGHRS; CDR2 reads YFSETQ. V lost 4 bases, J lost 4 bases, and 6 bases stayed unmatched. The CDR3 spans 15 residues. CDR3 DNA sequence: TGCGCCAGCAGCGGAAGGACAGGGGGCATCTATGGCTACACCTTC. Translation: CASSGRTGGIYGYTF.

This clone was seen only once. The genes are TRBV18 and TRBJ1-2; D remains ambiguous. This CDR3 has 14 amino acids. Trimming took off 3 bases at V and 1 base at J, with 9 bases between the two ends. From germline, CDR1 is KGHSH and CDR2 LQKENI. The chain's CDR3 is CASSPPGNNYGYTF. CDR3 bases: TGTGCCAGCTCACCCCCCGGGAATAACTATGGCTACACCTTC.

The chain employs TRBV19 and TRBJ2-1, with 8 bases matching TRBD1. Per the germline V gene, CDR1 is LNHDA and CDR2 is SQIVND (reference sequence). This CDR3 comprises 13 residues. Trimming at V came to 7 bases and at J to 8 bases, leaving 7 bases not matched to a gene. The CDR3 here is CASKGQVRHEQFF. The DNA for the CDR3 is TGTGCCAGTAAGGGACAGGTTCGGCATGAGCAGTTCTTC.

Written as DNA, the CDR3 is TGTGCCATCAGTGGGCTCCTTAATTCACCCCTCCACTTT. Its protein product is CAISGLLNSPLHF. V usage is TRBV10-3 and J usage is TRBJ1-6; D is unclear. Germline V CDR1 and CDR2: ENHRY, SYGVKD. The CDR3 totals 13 residues. The ends were cut back, 4 bases at V and 6 bases at J, with 7 bases in the middle.

The V call is TRBV19, the J call TRBJ1-1; TRBD1 agrees at 7 bases. Trimming took 0 bases from V and 5 from J; bases not matched to a gene: 3. Germline V gene sequence: CDR1 LNHDA, CDR2 SQIVND (reference sequence). CDR3 length equals 14 residues. CDR3 sequence: CASSIEQGRTEAFF. CDR3 in DNA: TGTGCCAGTAGTATAGAACAGGGGAGGACTGAAGCTTTCTTT.

Regarding this clone: The sample holds other DNA sequences that translate to the same CDR3. The rearrangement joins TRBV18 to TRBJ2-1; D not certain. V dropped 3 bases and J dropped 4 bases, with 7 bases sitting between them. The CDR3 totals 13 residues. CDR1 KGHSH and CDR2 LQKENI come from the germline V gene. CDR3 nucleotide sequence: TGTGCCAGCTCACCGGAGAGTTACAATGAGCAGTTCTTC. It is translated as CASSPESYNEQFF.

V is TRBV13 and J is TRBJ2-7, with 7 nucleotides matching TRBD2. The CDR3 extends over 13 amino acids. V dropped 3 bases and J dropped 7; count of bases not matched to a gene: 6. Germline V gives CDR1 PRHDT, CDR2 FYEKMQ (reference sequence). The CDR3 here is CASSFLPGGEQYV. The CDR3, as DNA: TGTGCCAGCAGCTTCCTCCCCGGGGGGGAGCAGTACGTC.

In its sample, this clone was seen a few times. V and J are TRBV2 and TRBJ2-2; 8 bases fit TRBD1. Germline values: CDR1 SNHLY, CDR2 FYNNEI. Trimming at V came to 6 bases and at J to 4 bases, leaving 10 bases not matched to a gene. The CDR3 totals 16 residues. The CDR3 DNA reads TGTGCCAGCAGCCGGGACAGGCACCGGGGCACCGGGGAGCTGTTTTTT. As protein: CASSRDRHRGTGELFF.

This sequence joins TRBV2 and TRBJ1-5; D is ambiguous. Trimming cost V 1 base and J 4 bases, with 8 bases left between them. The CDR3 loop spans 14 amino acids. Germline assignment: CDR1 SNHLY and CDR2 FYNNEI. The DNA of the CDR3 is TGTGCCAGCAGTGAAGTGTACGAGAATCAGCCCCAGCATTTT. This translates into CASSEVYENQPQHF.

The chain uses TRBV2 and TRBJ1-2; 8 bases align to TRBD1. Germline values: CDR1 SNHLY, CDR2 FYNNEI. The CDR3 spans 14 residues. The V segment lost 7 bases and the J segment 1 base; nucleotides outside the gene matches: 5. The DNA of the CDR3 is TGTGCCAGCACCCGGACAGGGCTTAACTATGGCTACACCTTC. This sequence encodes CASTRTGLNYGYTF. The full variable domain, its missing parts supplied by reference TRBV2 and TRBJ1-2, is EPEVTQTPSHQVTQMGQEVILRCVPISNHLYFYWYRQILGQKVEFLVSFYNNEISEKSEIFDDQFSVERPDGSNFTLKIRSTKLEDSAMYFCASTRTGLNYGYTFGSGTRLTVV.

The CDR3 DNA follows: TGTGCCAGCAGTTATGGCACAGCCCCCGACTACACCTTC. Residues: CASSYGTAPDYTF. The rearrangement links TRBV6-5 to TRBJ1-2; D remains ambiguous. V lost 3 bases and J 10 bases, leaving 15 bases between the germline ends. This CDR3 comprises 13 residues. Germline V gives CDR1 MNHEY, CDR2 SVGAGI.

This clone was seen more than once but under ten times. The chain is built from TRBV7-9 and TRBJ2-1; 13 bases align to TRBD2. The CDR3 is 15 residues long. CDR1 and CDR2 from the germline V gene are SEHNR and FQNEAQ (reference sequence). J lost 8 bases, V lost 1 base, and 2 bases had no gene match. In DNA form, the CDR3 reads TGTGCCAGCAGCTTAGGACTAGCGGGAGGAGATGAGCAGTTCTTC. Translation: CASSLGLAGGDEQFF.